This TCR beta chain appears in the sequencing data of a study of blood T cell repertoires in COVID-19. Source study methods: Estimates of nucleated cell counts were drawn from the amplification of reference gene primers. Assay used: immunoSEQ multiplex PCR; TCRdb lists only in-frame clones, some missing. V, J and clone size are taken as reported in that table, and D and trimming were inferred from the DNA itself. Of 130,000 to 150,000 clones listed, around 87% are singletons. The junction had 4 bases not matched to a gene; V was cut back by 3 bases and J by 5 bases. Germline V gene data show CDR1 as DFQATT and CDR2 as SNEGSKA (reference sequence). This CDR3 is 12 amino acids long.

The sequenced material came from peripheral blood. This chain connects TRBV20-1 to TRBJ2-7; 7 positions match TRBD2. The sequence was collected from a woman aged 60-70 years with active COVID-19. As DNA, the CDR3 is TGCAGTGCTAGTCCGGGAGGCGACGAGCAGTACTTC. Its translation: CSASPGGDEQYF.